This TCR beta chain was documented in a study of blood T cell repertoires in COVID-19. In the study overall: Acute and convalescent COVID-19 samples came from the United States, Italy and Spain.

Authors' methods: For nucleated cells, counts were estimated from reference gene primer amplification. Method: immunoSEQ multiplex PCR; TCRdb's copy keeps in-frame clones and lacks some. That table is the source of V, J and clone size, and D and trimming were worked out from the DNA. The sample lists nearly 45,000 clones; approximately 85% were seen once. This CDR3 comprises 15 residues. V lost 0 bases to trimming and J lost 1 base, with 7 bases between them. Germline V gene data show CDR1 as SGHTA and CDR2 as FQGNSA. Sequencing was done on a sample of peripheral blood. This rearrangement joins TRBV7-2 to TRBJ2-4; TRBD1 is a possible D gene (5 bases). The TCR originated in an elderly woman with acute or convalescent COVID-19. The CDR3 region is CASSLAAGAKNIQYF. The CDR3 DNA sequence: TGTGCCAGCAGCTTAGCGGCAGGGGCCAAAAACATTCAGTACTTC. The variable domain in full, completed from reference TRBV7-2 and TRBJ2-4, reads GAGVSQSPSNKVTEKGKDVELRCDPISGHTALYWYRQSLGQGLEFLIYFQGNSAPDKSGLPSDRFSAERTGGSVSTLTIQRTQQEDSAVYLCASSLAAGAKNIQYFGAGTRLSVL.